The present TCR beta chain was sequenced within a study of blood T cell repertoires in COVID-19. Across the study: The United States, Italy and Spain provided the acute and convalescent COVID-19 samples.

The CDR3 is made up of 15 amino acids. Germline V gives CDR1 LGHDT, CDR2 YNNKEL (reference sequence). V was cut by 4 bases and J by 3 bases, with 13 bases left in between. The table came from immunoSEQ multiplex PCR; TCRdb's copy has only in-frame clones and leaves some out. The sample shows roughly 290,000 clones, around 87% of them seen only once. This chain joins TRBV3-1 (or the pseudogene TRBV3-2) and TRBJ2-1; D unclear. What was sequenced was peripheral blood. This sequence was found in a woman in her 30s who had recovered from COVID-19. Here the CDR3 DNA reads TGTGCCAGCAGCCTCGCGGTCCTGGGCTACAATGAGCAGTTCTTC. It yields the protein CASSLAVLGYNEQFF.